This T cell receptor (beta chain) is from a study of immune evolution from preneoplasia to lung adenocarcinoma (dated by TCRdb to the early 2020s). Background on the whole study: HLA loss of heterozygosity was found in approximately 7% of AIS, roughly 16% of MIA and 25% to 40% of ADC lesions, and in no AAH lesions. The study profiled immune contexture across lung adenocarcinoma precursors and invasive adenocarcinoma using immune gene expression, TCR sequencing and multiplex immunofluorescence. Resected precursor lesions (AAH, AIS, MIA) and invasive adenocarcinomas were each compared against paired morphologically normal lung tissue. Sample size was based on specimen availability rather than a prior power calculation. The immune data were integrated with whole exome sequencing and methylation data obtained from the same cohort of nodules. A total of some 55 patients with pulmonary nodules who underwent surgical resection were included in the overall cohort. TCR sequencing data were obtained from 55 or so patients. According to the study, some 97 samples were used for TCR sequencing. POLYSOLVER was used to infer Class I HLA alleles from exome data, and LOHHLA was used to detect allele-specific HLA loss. The paper's findings and limits, for the study overall: The highest top T cell clone frequencies were observed in normal lung, and a progressive decrease in top T cell clone frequencies appeared to occur from AAH through AIS, MIA and invasive adenocarcinoma. All patients were from Japan and China, so applicability to Western populations was uncertain. T cell clonality was highest in KRAS-mutant nodules compared with EGFR-mutant or double wild-type lesions. Clonality was highest in normal lung, while later-stage lesions appeared to have lower clonality but higher T cell density and diversity. The findings rested on association rather than direct causation, and larger cohorts with long-term follow-up and longitudinal biopsies were considered necessary.

Trimming removed 6 bases from V and 1 base from J, leaving 10 bases between the germline ends. The CDR3 starts with the cysteine, ends with the phenylalanine, and has 14 residues. Of the read, only the CDR3 DNA is kept; its 42 bases are in frame from base 1. From the germline V gene, CDR1 is SGHVS and CDR2 is FQNEAQ. This clone has a handful of counts. The antigen it recognizes is unknown. The record has no base qualities; no much larger clone is one base away. Between 2014 and 2017, the patients underwent resection in either Japan or China. Two lung cancer pathologists independently confirmed the histologic diagnosis of each case on H&E slides. For nucleic acid extraction, premalignant or tumor cells were enriched by macro-dissection following pathologic assessment. FFPE tissue was used for DNA isolation with the AllPrep DNA/RNA FFPE Kit. The immunoSEQ hsTCRbeta Kit was used to sequence TCR beta CDR3 regions from DNA. From the authors' description of their analysis: The ImmunoSEQ Analyzer was used to analyse the TCR sequencing data. T cell clonality was defined as 1 minus Pielou's evenness computed on productive rearrangements. T cell diversity was measured with the inverse Simpson index on productive templates. T cell density was expressed as TCR beta template counts normalized to usable DNA, with usable DNA estimated by amplifying and sequencing housekeeping genes. Two-sided Kruskal-Wallis tests were used to compare TCR metrics between histologic stages. Held by TCRdb, this immuneACCESS table contains in-frame sequences only and omits some clones. Under half of the omission traces to an unresolved V gene where checked; the cause of the rest is unknown. Clone size and the V and J calls come from that table; the DNA yielded D and trimming. The table for this sample lists a few thousand clones; around 88% of them were counted only once. Around 2.4% of the sample lies in the top ten.

The TCR was taken from a person aged 60-80 years with lung adenocarcinoma. The sample taken for sequencing was FFPE lung adenocarcinoma in situ tissue. Interpreted using the paper, the cell subset or site label stands for: preinvasive adenocarcinoma in situ (AIS). The chain couples TRBV7-8 to TRBJ1-3, and TRBD1 may be the D gene, going by 6 matching bases. The CDR3 sequence is CASSPTGSGNTIYF. The bases read TGTGCCAGCAGTCCAACAGGGTCTGGAAACACCATATATTTT.